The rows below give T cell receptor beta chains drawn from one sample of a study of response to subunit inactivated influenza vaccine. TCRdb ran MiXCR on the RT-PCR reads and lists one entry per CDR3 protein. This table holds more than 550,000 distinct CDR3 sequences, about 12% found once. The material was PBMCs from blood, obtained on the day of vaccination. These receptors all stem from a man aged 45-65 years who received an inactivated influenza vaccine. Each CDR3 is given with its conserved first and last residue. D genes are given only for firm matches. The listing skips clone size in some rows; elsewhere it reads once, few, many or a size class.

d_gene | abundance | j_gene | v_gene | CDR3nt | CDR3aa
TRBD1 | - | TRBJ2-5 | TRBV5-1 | TGCGCCAGCAGCTCTCAGGGGGTCAAGCAAGAGACCCAGTACTTC | CASSSQGVKQETQYF
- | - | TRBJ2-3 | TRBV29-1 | TGCAGCGTTGAATCTTCACGGGATACGCAGTATTTT | CSVESSRDTQYF
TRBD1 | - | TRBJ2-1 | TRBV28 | TGTGCCAGCAGGCCGGGACAGACCTACAATGAGCAGTTCTTC | CASRPGQTYNEQFF
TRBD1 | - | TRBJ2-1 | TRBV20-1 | TGCAGTGCTAGAGTTCTGGGACAGGGCCACAATGAGCAGTTCTTC | CSARVLGQGHNEQFF
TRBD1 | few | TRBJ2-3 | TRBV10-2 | TGCGCCAGCAGTGATGTCGGGACAGGGTCAGATACGCAGTATTTT | CASSDVGTGSDTQYF
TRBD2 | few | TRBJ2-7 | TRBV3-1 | TGTGCCAGCAGCCAAGGGTCTAGCGGGTCCTACGAGCAGTACTTC | CASSQGSSGSYEQYF
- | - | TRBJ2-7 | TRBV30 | TGTGCCTGGAGTGTAGGGCAGGCCCACGAGCAGTACTTC | CAWSVGQAHEQYF
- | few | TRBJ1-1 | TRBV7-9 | TGTGCCAGCAGACTATGGGGCAGGGACGCTTTCTTT | CASRLWGRDAFF
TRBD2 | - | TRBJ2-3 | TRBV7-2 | TGTGCCAGCAGCTTCCGACTAGCGGGGGGGCGGAAGGATACGCAGTATTTT | CASSFRLAGGRKDTQYF
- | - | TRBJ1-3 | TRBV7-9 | TGTGCCAGCAGCCCCCCCGACGGGATTGGAAACACCATATATTTT | CASSPPDGIGNTIYF
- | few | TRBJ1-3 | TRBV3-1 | TGTGCCAGCAGCCATCCCTTTGGGACTGGAAACACCATATATTTT | CASSHPFGTGNTIYF
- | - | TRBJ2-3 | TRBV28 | TGTGCCAGCAGCCCCAGGGGCGCGAGGACAGATACGCAGTATTTT | CASSPRGARTDTQYF
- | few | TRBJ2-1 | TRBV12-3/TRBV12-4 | TGTGCCAGCAGCCTTAGCGGACACAATGAGCAGTTCTTC | CASSLSGHNEQFF
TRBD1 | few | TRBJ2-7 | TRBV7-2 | TGTGCCAGCAGCTTAGAGGGGGCTGTAGGCTCCTACGAGCAGTACTTC | CASSLEGAVGSYEQYF
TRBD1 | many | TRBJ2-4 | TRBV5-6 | TGTGCCAGCAGAACCGGGACAGGATTCCAAAACATTCAGTACTTC | CASRTGTGFQNIQYF
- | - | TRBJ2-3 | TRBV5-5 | TGTGCCAGCAGCTTGGGGGACTTTCGCACAGATACGCAGTATTTT | CASSLGDFRTDTQYF
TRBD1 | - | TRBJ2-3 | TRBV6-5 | TGTGCCAGCAGTTACTTGGGGACAGGGGCAGATACGCAGTATTTT | CASSYLGTGADTQYF
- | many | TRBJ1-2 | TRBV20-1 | TGCAGTGCTAGAGAAGGAGGGAGTTATGGCTACACCTTC | CSAREGGSYGYTF
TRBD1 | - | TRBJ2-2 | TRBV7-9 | TGTGCCAGCAGCTTACGACAGGGGGACGAAGGGGAGCTGTTTTTT | CASSLRQGDEGELFF
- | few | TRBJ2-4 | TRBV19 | TGTGCCAGTAGTTCTTCATTAGGTTCCTATCAGGGGAAAAACATTCAGTACTTC | CASSSSLGSYQGKNIQYF
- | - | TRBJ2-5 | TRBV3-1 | TGTGCCAGCAGCCAAGGTCCACTGTTAGAGACCCAGTACTTC | CASSQGPLLETQYF
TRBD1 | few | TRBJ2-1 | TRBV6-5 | TGTGCCAGCATGTTCGGACAGGGCGATCAGGAGCAGTTCTTC | CASMFGQGDQEQFF
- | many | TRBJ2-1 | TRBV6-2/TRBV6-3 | TGTGCCAGCAGTTCGTCCCCTATACTCGGGAGTCAGTATGAGCAGTTCTTC | CASSSSPILGSQYEQFF
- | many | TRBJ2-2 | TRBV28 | TGTGCCAGCAAAAAGGATGCCGGGGAGCTGTTTTTT | CASKKDAGELFF
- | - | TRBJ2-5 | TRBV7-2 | TGTGCCAGCAGCTTAATCGGAGGGGGGGCGAGGGAGACCCAGTACTTC | CASSLIGGGARETQYF
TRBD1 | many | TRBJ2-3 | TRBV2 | TGTGCCAGCAAGCAACAGGGGGTCACAGATACGCAGTATTTT | CASKQQGVTDTQYF
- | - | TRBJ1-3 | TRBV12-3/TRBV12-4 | TGTGCCATCACCTCGCCGTCGAGGGGAAACACCATATATTTT | CAITSPSRGNTIYF
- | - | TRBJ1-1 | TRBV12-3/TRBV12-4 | TGTGCCAGCAGTTTGGGCCCGACGATCGACACTGAAGCTTTCTTT | CASSLGPTIDTEAFF
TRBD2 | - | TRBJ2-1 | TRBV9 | TGTGCCAGCAGCATCGGGACTAGCGGGAGGCTAAGTGAGCAGTTCTTC | CASSIGTSGRLSEQFF
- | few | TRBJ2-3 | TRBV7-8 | TGTGCCAGCAGCCCCCAGCTCAACCTACAGAGTAAACATACGCAGTATTTT | CASSPQLNLQSKHTQYF